Each of the 2 T cell receptor beta chains below was sequenced from the same sample in a study of blood T cell repertoires in COVID-19 (TCRdb year 2020). Receptor libraries were prepared by the immunoSEQ multiplex PCR assay. Not all clones reach the TCRdb copy of this immuneACCESS table, which keeps in-frame sequences only. Checked studies attribute under half of the gap to unresolved V genes and leave the rest unexplained. For this sample the table gives some 270,000 clones, of which roughly 85% were detected only once. Approximately 10% of the sample is taken by the ten largest. Material for sequencing was peripheral blood. These receptor sequences come from a woman between 65 and 79 years old with acute or convalescent COVID-19.

This chain joins TRBV18 and TRBJ2-1, with TRBD1 identical over 8 bases. The CDR3 contains 14 residues. Germline CDR1 and CDR2: KGHSH and LQKENI. The V gene end was trimmed by 8 bases and the J gene end by 4 bases; junction bases not matched to a gene: 7. This CDR3 is CASRRDRTYNEQFF. CDR3 sequence (DNA): TGTGCCAGCCGCCGGGACAGGACATACAATGAGCAGTTCTTC. The full variable domain, with the rest looked up from reference TRBV18 and TRBJ2-1, is NAGVMQNPRHLVRRRGQEARLRCSPMKGHSHVYWYRQLPEEGLKFMVYLQKENIIDESGMPKERFSAEFPKEGPSILRIQQVVRGDSAAYFCASRRDRTYNEQFFGPGTRLTVL.

The table lists this clone with a count of one. The genes are TRBV12-3 or TRBV12-4 and TRBJ1-1; possible D gene TRBD1, 6 bases. V lost 1 base and J lost 7, with 10 bases in between. The CDR3 is made up of 13 amino acids. The CDR3 nucleotides read TGTGCCAGCAGTTTAGGGGCCAGGGGTGAAGCTTTCTTT. Protein: CASSLGARGEAFF.